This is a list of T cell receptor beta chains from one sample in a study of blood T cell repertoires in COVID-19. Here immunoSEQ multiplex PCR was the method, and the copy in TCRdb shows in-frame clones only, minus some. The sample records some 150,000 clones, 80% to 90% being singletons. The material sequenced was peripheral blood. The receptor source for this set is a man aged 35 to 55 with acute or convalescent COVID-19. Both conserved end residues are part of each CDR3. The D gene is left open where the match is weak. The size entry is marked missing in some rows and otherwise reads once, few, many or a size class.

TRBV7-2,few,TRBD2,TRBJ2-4,CASSLQAGNQNIQYF,TGTGCCAGCAGCTTGCAAGCGGGGAACCAAAACATTCAGTACTTC
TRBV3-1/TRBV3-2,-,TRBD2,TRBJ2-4,CASSQGGLAGPHKNIQYF,TGTGCCAGCAGCCAAGGAGGACTAGCGGGACCTCACAAAAACATTCAGTACTTC
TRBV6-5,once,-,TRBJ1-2,CASSDSGVVYGYTF,TGTGCCAGCAGCGACTCGGGGGTGGTCTATGGCTACACCTTC
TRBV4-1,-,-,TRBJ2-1,CASSQGLDEQFF,TGCGCCAGCAGCCAAGGTCTTGATGAGCAGTTCTTC
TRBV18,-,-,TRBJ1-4,CASSPGQRSEKLFF,TGTGCCAGCTCACCGGGGCAGAGGAGTGAAAAACTGTTTTTT
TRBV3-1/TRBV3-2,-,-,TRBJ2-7,CATSKPRGLSYEQYF,TGTGCCACCTCCAAGCCCAGGGGTTTGTCCTACGAGCAGTACTTC
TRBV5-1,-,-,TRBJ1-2,CASSLDFRQREIYGYTF,TGCGCCAGCAGCTTGGACTTCCGGCAGCGAGAAATCTATGGCTACACCTTC
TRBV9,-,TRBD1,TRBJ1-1,CASSVDRGDTEAFF,TGTGCCAGCAGTGTTGACAGGGGGGACACTGAAGCTTTCTTT
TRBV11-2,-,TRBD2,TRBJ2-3,CASSLGLAGGTNTQYF,TGTGCCAGCAGCCTCGGACTAGCGGGGGGCACGAATACGCAGTATTTT
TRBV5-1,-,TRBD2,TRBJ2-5,CASSGGLAGRETQYF,TGCGCCAGCAGCGGGGGACTAGCGGGGAGGGAGACCCAGTACTTC
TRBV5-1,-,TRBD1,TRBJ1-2,CASSRTGGQLNYGYTF,TGCGCCAGCAGTAGGACAGGGGGCCAACTTAACTATGGCTACACCTTC
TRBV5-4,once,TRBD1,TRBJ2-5,CASSWGQGAVGETQYF,TGTGCCAGCAGCTGGGGACAGGGGGCAGTCGGGGAGACCCAGTACTTC
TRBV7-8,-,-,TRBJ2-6,CASSLGDTYLGGGANVLTF,TGTGCCAGCAGCTTAGGGGACACTTACCTTGGGGGTGGGGCCAACGTCCTGACTTTC
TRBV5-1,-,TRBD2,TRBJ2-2,CASGGLAEYRHTGELFF,TGCGCCAGCGGGGGACTAGCGGAATACCGTCACACCGGGGAGCTGTTTTTT
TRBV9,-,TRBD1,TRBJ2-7,CASSAGTGFYEQYF,TGTGCCAGCAGCGCCGGGACAGGGTTCTACGAGCAGTACTTC
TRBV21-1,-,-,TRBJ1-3,CASSKEEAGDSGNTIYF,TGTGCCAGCAGCAAAGAAGAGGCCGGCGACTCTGGAAACACCATATATTTT
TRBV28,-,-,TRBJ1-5,CASSLEDQPQHF,TGTGCCAGCAGTTTAGAGGATCAGCCCCAGCATTTT
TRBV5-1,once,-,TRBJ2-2,CASSLGNTGELFF,TGCGCCAGCAGCCTCGGTAACACCGGGGAGCTGTTTTTT
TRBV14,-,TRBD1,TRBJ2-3,CASSPLRDRGTDTQYF,TGTGCCAGCAGCCCGCTCCGGGACAGGGGCACAGATACGCAGTATTTT
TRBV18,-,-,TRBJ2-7,CASSPPQGTYEQYF,TGTGCCAGCTCACCACCGCAGGGAACCTACGAGCAGTACTTC
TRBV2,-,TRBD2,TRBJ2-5,CASSGTSGYQETQYF,TGTGCCAGCAGTGGGACTAGCGGGTATCAAGAGACCCAGTACTTC
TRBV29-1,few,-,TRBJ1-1,CSVHGQTTNTEAFF,TGCAGCGTCCACGGACAGACAACGAACACTGAAGCTTTCTTT
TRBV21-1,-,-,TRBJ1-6,CAREGRGNSTLHF,TGTGCCAGAGAGGGCAGGGGGAATTCAACCCTCCACTTT
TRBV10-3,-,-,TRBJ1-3,CAISDIAAPGNTIYF,TGTGCCATCAGCGACATAGCGGCCCCTGGAAACACCATATATTTT
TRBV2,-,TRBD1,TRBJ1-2,CASRGQGYYGYTF,TGTGCCAGCAGGGGACAGGGGTACTATGGCTACACCTTC
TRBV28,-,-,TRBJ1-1,CASNSIGSYTEAFF,TGTGCCAGCAACTCCATCGGGTCTTACACTGAAGCTTTCTTT
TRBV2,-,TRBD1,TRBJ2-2,CASSAGTGVSTGELFF,TGTGCCAGCAGCGCCGGGACAGGGGTATCCACCGGGGAGCTGTTTTTT
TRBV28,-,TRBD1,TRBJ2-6,CASRLPGQGVGGANVLTF,TGTGCCAGCAGACTACCGGGACAGGGGGTAGGTGGGGCCAACGTCCTGACTTTC
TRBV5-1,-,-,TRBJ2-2,CASSEGAGNTGELFF,TGCGCCAGCAGCGAAGGAGCGGGTAACACCGGGGAGCTGTTTTTT
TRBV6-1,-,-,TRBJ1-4,CASSEAQRETGASTNEKLFF,TGTGCCAGCAGTGAAGCGCAGAGGGAGACAGGAGCCTCAACTAATGAAAAACTGTTTTTT
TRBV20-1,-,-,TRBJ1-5,CSASLAGNQPQHF,TGCAGTGCTAGTTTGGCAGGCAATCAGCCCCAGCATTTT
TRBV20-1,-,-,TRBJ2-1,CSASRDYEQFF,TGCAGTGCTAGTAGAGACTATGAGCAGTTCTTC
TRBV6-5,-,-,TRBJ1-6,CASRPGSNNSPLHF,TGTGCCAGCAGACCCGGGTCCAATAATTCACCCCTCCACTTT
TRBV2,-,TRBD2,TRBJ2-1,CASSVGLAGYNEQFF,TGTGCCAGCAGTGTAGGGCTAGCGGGCTACAATGAGCAGTTCTTC
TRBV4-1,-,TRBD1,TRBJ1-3,CASSQAGQRGNTIYF,TGCGCCAGCAGCCAAGCGGGACAGAGGGGAAACACCATATATTTT
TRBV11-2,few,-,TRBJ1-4,CASSLGVGGSNEKLFF,TGTGCCAGCAGCTTAGGTGTCGGGGGGTCTAATGAAAAACTGTTTTTT
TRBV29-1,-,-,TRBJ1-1,CSPGHMNTEAFF,TGCAGCCCGGGACATATGAACACTGAAGCTTTCTTT
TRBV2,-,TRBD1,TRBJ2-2,CASSERGQEANTGELFF,TGTGCCAGCAGTGAACGGGGACAGGAGGCGAACACCGGGGAGCTGTTTTTT
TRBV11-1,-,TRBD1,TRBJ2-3,CASSSQGAPDTQYF,TGTGCCAGCAGCTCCCAGGGGGCCCCAGATACGCAGTATTTT
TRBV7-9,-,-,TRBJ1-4,CASSLSPLGRASEKLFF,TGTGCCAGCAGCTTAAGCCCCCTTGGGAGGGCGTCCGAAAAACTGTTTTTT
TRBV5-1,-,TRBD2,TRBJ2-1,CASSTRGATYNEQFF,TGCGCCAGCAGCACGCGGGGGGCCACCTACAATGAGCAGTTCTTC
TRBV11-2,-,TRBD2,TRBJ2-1,CASGGSGGGLEQFF,TGTGCCAGCGGTGGTAGCGGGGGGGGACTGGAGCAGTTCTTC
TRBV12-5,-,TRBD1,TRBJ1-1,CASGLANRGYNTEAFF,TGTGCTAGTGGTTTGGCCAACAGGGGGTATAACACTGAAGCTTTCTTT
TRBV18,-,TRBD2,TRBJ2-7,CASSPSTSGVSEQYF,TGTGCCAGCTCACCTTCGACTAGCGGGGTTTCCGAGCAGTACTTC
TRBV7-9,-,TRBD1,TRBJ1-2,CASSPTTGGGGYTF,TGTGCCAGCAGCCCCACGACAGGGGGCGGCGGCTACACCTTC
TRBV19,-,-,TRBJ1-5,CASSRGRENQPQHF,TGTGCCAGTAGTAGAGGACGGGAGAATCAGCCCCAGCATTTT
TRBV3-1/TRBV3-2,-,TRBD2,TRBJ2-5,CASSHLAGQETQYF,TGTGCCAGCAGCCACCTAGCGGGGCAAGAGACCCAGTACTTC
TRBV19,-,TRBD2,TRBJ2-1,CASSPGLALIYNEQFF,TGTGCCAGTAGTCCTGGACTAGCGCTCATATACAATGAGCAGTTCTTC
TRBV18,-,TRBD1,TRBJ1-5,CASSSGQGNQPQHF,TGTGCCAGCTCCTCCGGACAGGGGAATCAGCCCCAGCATTTT
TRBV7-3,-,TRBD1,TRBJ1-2,CASSLTGQGGGYTF,TGTGCCAGCAGCTTAACGGGACAGGGGGGCGGCTACACCTTC
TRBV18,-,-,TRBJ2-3,CASSPGTKSTDTQYF,TGTGCCAGCTCACCCGGGACAAAGAGCACAGATACGCAGTATTTT
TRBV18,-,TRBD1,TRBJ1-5,CASSRSGTDTQPQHF,TGTGCCAGCTCACGTTCCGGGACAGATACCCAGCCCCAGCATTTT
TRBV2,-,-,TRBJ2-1,CASSEVSSYNEQFF,TGTGCCAGCAGTGAGGTTAGCTCCTACAATGAGCAGTTCTTC
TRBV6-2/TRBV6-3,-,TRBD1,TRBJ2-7,CASSLIQGLLRHEQYF,TGTGCCAGCAGTTTAATACAGGGGCTTCTTCGACACGAGCAGTACTTC
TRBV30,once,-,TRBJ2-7,CAWSHSRYEQYF,TGTGCCTGGAGTCACTCTCGCTACGAGCAGTACTTC
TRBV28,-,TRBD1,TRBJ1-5,CASGQGFQPQHF,TGTGCCAGCGGACAGGGGTTTCAGCCCCAGCATTTT
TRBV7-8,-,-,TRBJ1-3,CASSLAPHEGNTIYF,TGTGCCAGCAGCTTAGCGCCCCACGAGGGAAACACCATATATTTT
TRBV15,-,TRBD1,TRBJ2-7,CATSTRTGNYEQYF,TGTGCCACCAGCACCCGGACAGGGAACTACGAGCAGTACTTC
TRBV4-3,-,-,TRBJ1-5,CASSQEVWEGGNQPQHF,TGCGCCAGCAGCCAAGAAGTATGGGAGGGTGGCAATCAGCCCCAGCATTTT